A single sample is the source of the 8 T cell receptor beta chains below, sequenced in a study of spatial heterogeneity in lung cancer. The sample's time point: sample taken at primary tumor resection. From tumor, nontumor lung or frozen PBMC, whole RNA was taken unsorted for sequencing. TCRdb itself ran the 5' RACE reads through MiXCR, one entry per CDR3 protein. The top ten clones hold around 30% of a sample with 10,000 to 11,000 distinct CDR3 sequences, 6.3% of them seen once. The specimen was PBMCs, collected at surgery. The receptors were sampled from a male donor with early-stage non-small cell lung cancer.

This clonotype came up a few times. Being off target in a library aimed at alpha chains, this beta chain has a size of little meaning. This chain uses TRBV5-1 with TRBJ2-7; 7 bases are a match to TRBD1. Germline V gene sequence: CDR1 SGHRS, CDR2 YFSETQ. V lost 4 bases to trimming and J lost 1 base; unmatched junction nucleotides: 5. This CDR3 region has 14 residues. CDR3 amino acids: CASSLIQGSYEQYF. For the CDR3, the DNA is TGCGCCAGCAGCCTTATACAGGGGTCCTACGAGCAGTACTTC.

Note on this clonotype: For a library built for alpha chains, this beta chain is a stray read; little rests on its size. The rearrangement links TRBV9 to TRBJ2-3, with D perhaps TRBD2 (7 bases). This CDR3 contains 15 residues. Trimming took off 0 bases at V and 4 bases at J, with 12 bases between the two ends. CDR1 SGDLS and CDR2 YYNGEE come from the germline V gene. Here the CDR3 DNA reads TGTGCCAGCAGCGTAGGAGGGGGGGCCGCAGATACGCAGTATTTT. Translated, it gives CASSVGGGAADTQYF.

A remark on this clonotype: Little can be read into the size of this beta chain, an off-target read in a library designed for alpha chains. The chain joins TRBV20-1 to TRBJ1-1; 9 positions match TRBD1. Germline CDR1 and CDR2: DFQATT and SNEGSKA (reference sequence). V dropped 5 bases and J dropped 8; count of bases not matched to a gene: 6. There are 12 residues in the CDR3. CDR3 nucleotide sequence: TGCAGTGCTCAGCGGGACAGGGCAGAAGCTTTCTTT. Its translation: CSAQRDRAEAFF.

In this sample, this clonotype turned up a few times. In a library made to pick up alpha chains, this beta chain is a stray read with a size that means little. The DNA of the CDR3 is TGTGCCACCAGTGATTTGGGAGACACCGGGGAGCTGTTTTTT. It codes for CATSDLGDTGELFF. The chain uses TRBV24-1 and TRBJ2-2; the D is unclear. The CDR3 length is 14 residues. Germline V gene lookup returns CDR1 KGHDR and CDR2 SFDVKD. V was trimmed by 0 bases and J by 3 bases, leaving 4 bases between them.

About this clonotype itself: This beta chain turned up in a library designed for alpha chains; as an off-target read, its abundance says little. In nucleotides, the CDR3 is TGTGCCAGCAGCCTCCGGGCTGAAGCTTTCTTT. Residues: CASSLRAEAFF. V usage is TRBV5-5 and J usage is TRBJ1-1; unclear D gene. V was cut by 4 bases and J by 6 bases, with 7 bases left in between. CDR1 is SGHKS, CDR2 YYEKEE, per germline (reference sequence). CDR3 size: 11 residues.

This clonotype was recorded many times. Since the library was made to target alpha chains, this beta chain is a stray read and its abundance is not meaningful. The chain is built from TRBV20-1 and TRBJ2-2; 8 nucleotides agree with TRBD1. CDR1 is DFQATT and CDR2 is SNEGSKA in the germline V gene (reference sequence). J was trimmed by 1 base and V by 6 bases; bases with no gene match: 4. The CDR3 length is 14 residues. CDR3 coding DNA: TGCAGTGCACAGGGGACAGGGAACACCGGGGAGCTGTTTTTT. It yields the protein CSAQGTGNTGELFF.

This clonotype has a count of ten or more. The library was built for alpha chains, so this beta chain is an off-target read and its size means little. V usage is TRBV12-3 or TRBV12-4 and J usage is TRBJ2-3; 14 nucleotides match TRBD2. The CDR3 has 18 residues. V shed 11 bases, J shed 2 bases, and the junction held 15 bases outside the gene matches. Here the CDR3 DNA reads TGTGCCGTCACGACTAGCGGGGGGGCAATCAATTTCACAGATACGCAGTATTTT. This gives the protein CAVTTSGGAINFTDTQYF.

Concerning this clonotype: Within a library made for alpha chains, this beta chain is off target, and its count is uninformative. The chain is built from TRBV12-3 or TRBV12-4 and TRBJ1-1; 9 nucleotides match TRBD1. The CDR3 sequence is 13 residues long. The V and J ends lost 6 bases and 11 bases, in that order; junction bases with no gene match: 10. The DNA of the CDR3 is TGTGCCAGCAGGCTTTACAGGGGGCTCAGCGCTTTCTTT. This codes for CASRLYRGLSAFF.